Listed below are T cell receptor beta chains from one sample, sequenced in a study of brain T cells in children with intractable seizures. Only in-frame clones appear in the TCRdb table, and some are missing; sequencing was by immunoSEQ multiplex PCR. The sample records hundreds of thousands of clones, over 85% being singletons. Specimen: peripheral blood, collected 4 to 6 months after surgery. These TCRs come from a boy under two years old with tuberous sclerosis and intractable seizures. The CDR3 runs from the conserved cysteine through the conserved F or W. The order of the fields is D gene, clone size, J gene, V gene, CDR3 DNA, CDR3 protein. A D gene is named only where the DNA matches it firmly. Clone size is stated in some rows and not others, as once, few, many or a class when expanded.

d_call: TRBD1
clone_size: NA
j_call: TRBJ1-6
v_call: TRBV30
cdr3_nt: TGTGCCTGGAGGACAGGGTTCGCGGGAAATTCACCCCTCCACTTT
cdr3_aa: CAWRTGFAGNSPLHF

d_call: NA
clone_size: NA
j_call: TRBJ2-7
v_call: TRBV6-1
cdr3_nt: TGTGCCAGCAGTGAAATTGACCGCTCCTACGAGCAGTACTTC
cdr3_aa: CASSEIDRSYEQYF

d_call: NA
clone_size: NA
j_call: TRBJ2-7
v_call: TRBV27
cdr3_nt: TGTGCCAGCAGTTTATTGGCCAGACCGTACGAGCAGTACTTC
cdr3_aa: CASSLLARPYEQYF

d_call: NA
clone_size: NA
j_call: TRBJ2-5
v_call: TRBV7-2
cdr3_nt: TGTGCCAGCAGCTTAGTAATCCGGGGGTTAGCGGAAACAGAAGAGACCCAGTACTTC
cdr3_aa: CASSLVIRGLAETEETQYF

d_call: TRBD1
clone_size: NA
j_call: TRBJ2-7
v_call: TRBV5-4
cdr3_nt: TGTGCCAGCAGCTTGGGACAGGGGGACTACGAGCAGTACTTC
cdr3_aa: CASSLGQGDYEQYF

d_call: TRBD2
clone_size: NA
j_call: TRBJ2-5
v_call: TRBV2
cdr3_nt: TGTGCCAGCAGACTAGCGGGAGAGACCCAGTACTTC
cdr3_aa: CASRLAGETQYF

d_call: NA
clone_size: NA
j_call: TRBJ2-7
v_call: TRBV25-1
cdr3_nt: TGTGCCAGCAGTGAATGGGCCGGGACGGTCTCCTACGAGCAGTACTTC
cdr3_aa: CASSEWAGTVSYEQYF

d_call: NA
clone_size: NA
j_call: TRBJ2-2
v_call: TRBV6-2/TRBV6-3
cdr3_nt: TGTGCCAGCAGTGACGCGAACACCGGGGAGCTGTTTTTT
cdr3_aa: CASSDANTGELFF

d_call: TRBD1
clone_size: NA
j_call: TRBJ1-4
v_call: TRBV9
cdr3_nt: TGTGCCAGCAGCGTAGCTGGGACAGGGTTTGAAAAACTGTTTTTT
cdr3_aa: CASSVAGTGFEKLFF

d_call: NA
clone_size: NA
j_call: TRBJ2-2
v_call: TRBV11-3
cdr3_nt: TGTGCCAGCTTATTGAACACCGGGGAGCTGTTTTTT
cdr3_aa: CASLLNTGELFF

d_call: NA
clone_size: once
j_call: TRBJ1-4
v_call: TRBV24-1
cdr3_nt: TGTGCCACCAGCCGCCGGGACGATAATGAAAAACTGTTTTTT
cdr3_aa: CATSRRDDNEKLFF

d_call: TRBD1
clone_size: NA
j_call: TRBJ2-7
v_call: TRBV25-1
cdr3_nt: TGTGCCAGCAGTCAACCGGGACAGGGGGCGTACGAGCAGTACTTC
cdr3_aa: CASSQPGQGAYEQYF

d_call: NA
clone_size: once
j_call: TRBJ2-7
v_call: TRBV5-1
cdr3_nt: TGCGCCAGCAGCTTGTGGAGTTCCTACGAGCAGTACTTC
cdr3_aa: CASSLWSSYEQYF

d_call: NA
clone_size: NA
j_call: TRBJ2-5
v_call: TRBV27
cdr3_nt: TGTGCCAGCAGCCCTCGGTACCAAGAGACCCAGTACTTC
cdr3_aa: CASSPRYQETQYF

d_call: TRBD1
clone_size: NA
j_call: TRBJ1-2
v_call: TRBV3-1/TRBV3-2
cdr3_nt: TGTGCCAGCAGCCAAGATCTGGGACAGAGATACTATGGCTACACCTTC
cdr3_aa: CASSQDLGQRYYGYTF

d_call: NA
clone_size: NA
j_call: TRBJ2-5
v_call: TRBV27
cdr3_nt: TGTGCCAGCAGCCTTGGGTCGGGCTACCAAGAGACCCAGTACTTC
cdr3_aa: CASSLGSGYQETQYF

d_call: TRBD2
clone_size: NA
j_call: TRBJ2-1
v_call: TRBV27
cdr3_nt: TGTGCCAGCAGTCGGCTAGCGGGAGTTTTAGATGAGCAGTTCTTC
cdr3_aa: CASSRLAGVLDEQFF

d_call: TRBD1
clone_size: NA
j_call: TRBJ1-1
v_call: TRBV18
cdr3_nt: TGTGCCAGCTCACCGCAAGACAGGGGTGAAGCTTTCTTT
cdr3_aa: CASSPQDRGEAFF

d_call: TRBD2
clone_size: once
j_call: TRBJ2-2
v_call: TRBV5-1
cdr3_nt: TGCGCCAGCAGCTACCGGACTAGCGTCGTAGGCACCGGGGAGCTGTTTTTT
cdr3_aa: CASSYRTSVVGTGELFF

d_call: NA
clone_size: NA
j_call: TRBJ1-2
v_call: TRBV10-3
cdr3_nt: TGTGCCATCAGTGTAACAGATATATATGGCTACACCTTC
cdr3_aa: CAISVTDIYGYTF

d_call: NA
clone_size: NA
j_call: TRBJ2-5
v_call: TRBV11-2
cdr3_nt: TGTGCCAGCAGCTTTGGGATCCAAGAGACCCAGTACTTC
cdr3_aa: CASSFGIQETQYF

d_call: TRBD2
clone_size: NA
j_call: TRBJ2-5
v_call: TRBV3-1/TRBV3-2
cdr3_nt: TGTGCCAGCACCTATTATCGGGGGGACCTGGAGACCCAGTACTTC
cdr3_aa: CASTYYRGDLETQYF

d_call: TRBD1
clone_size: NA
j_call: TRBJ1-1
v_call: TRBV29-1
cdr3_nt: TGCAGCGCGGACAGGGTCGTCTCTGAAGCTTTCTTT
cdr3_aa: CSADRVVSEAFF